These T cell receptor beta chains were read from a single sample in a study of blood T cell repertoires in COVID-19. Profiling relied on immunoSEQ multiplex PCR, and the TCRdb table lists in-frame clones only, not all of them. This table holds roughly 250,000 clones, under 85% found once. The sample comprised peripheral blood. The receptors here all came from a woman between 40 and 50 years old with active or convalescent COVID-19. The CDR3 runs from the conserved cysteine through the conserved F or W. D genes are given only for firm matches. The listing skips clone size in some rows; elsewhere it reads once, few, many or a size class.

v_gene	d_gene	j_gene	abundance	CDR3aa	CDR3nt
TRBV19	.	TRBJ1-4	.	CASSMGRPVYEKLFF	TGTGCCAGTAGTATGGGGCGTCCTGTGTATGAAAAACTGTTTTTT
TRBV28	.	TRBJ1-6	.	CASSRRGYSPLHF	TGTGCCAGCAGCCGTAGGGGGTACTCACCCCTCCACTTT
TRBV28	.	TRBJ2-4	.	CASSQPGYLAKNIQYF	TGTGCCAGCAGCCAACCGGGATACCTAGCCAAAAACATTCAGTACTTC
TRBV29-1	.	TRBJ2-1	.	CSVVSDSSYNEQFF	TGCAGCGTTGTTTCGGACAGCTCCTACAATGAGCAGTTCTTC
TRBV4-2	TRBD1	TRBJ2-7	.	CASSQAGTGAYEQYF	TGTGCCAGCAGCCAGGCCGGGACAGGGGCTTACGAGCAGTACTTC
TRBV30	TRBD1	TRBJ1-5	.	CAWSRQGGQPQHF	TGTGCCTGGAGTAGACAGGGTGGCCAGCCCCAGCATTTT
TRBV5-1	.	TRBJ2-3	.	CASSLGVSTDTQYF	TGCGCCAGCAGCTTGGGCGTTAGCACAGATACGCAGTATTTT
TRBV30	TRBD1	TRBJ1-6	.	CAWGTGTYNSPLHF	TGTGCCTGGGGGACAGGGACCTATAATTCACCCCTCCACTTT
TRBV10-1	.	TRBJ1-1	once	CASSGMANTEAFF	TGCGCCAGCAGTGGAATGGCGAACACTGAAGCTTTCTTT
TRBV6-5	.	TRBJ2-2	.	CASSLTALELFF	TGTGCCAGCAGTCTGACAGCGTTGGAGCTGTTTTTT
TRBV2	TRBD1	TRBJ2-7	.	CASSWSGQSYEQYF	TGTGCCAGCAGTTGGTCGGGACAGTCCTACGAGCAGTACTTC
TRBV9	TRBD2	TRBJ2-3	.	CASSVARGGYFKDTQYF	TGTGCCAGCAGCGTAGCTCGGGGGGGCTACTTTAAAGATACGCAGTATTTT
TRBV18	.	TRBJ1-2	.	CASSDRGSRNYGYTF	TGTGCCAGCTCAGACCGGGGGAGTCGGAACTATGGCTACACCTTC
TRBV4-2	.	TRBJ2-3	.	CASSPFSYESTDTQYF	TGTGCCAGCAGCCCTTTTTCCTATGAGAGCACAGATACGCAGTATTTT
TRBV3-1/TRBV3-2	TRBD1	TRBJ1-1	.	CASSQEGGRADTEAFF	TGTGCCAGCAGCCAAGAAGGGGGCAGGGCGGACACTGAAGCTTTCTTT
TRBV5-1	.	TRBJ1-2	once	CASSLARYYGYTF	TGCGCCAGCAGCTTGGCCCGGTACTATGGCTACACCTTC
TRBV7-2	.	TRBJ1-2	.	CASSLGQNYGYTF	TGTGCCAGCAGCTTAGGACAGAATTATGGCTACACCTTC
TRBV25-1	.	TRBJ1-1	.	CASSDWGANTEAFF	TGTGCCAGCAGTGATTGGGGAGCGAACACTGAAGCTTTCTTT
TRBV12-5	.	TRBJ1-1	.	CASGPRIDTEAFF	TGTGCTAGTGGCCCCCGTATCGACACTGAAGCTTTCTTT
TRBV7-2	.	TRBJ1-4	.	CASSLSGRGWEKLFF	TGTGCCAGCAGCTTAAGTGGCAGGGGTTGGGAAAAACTGTTTTTT
TRBV7-8	TRBD2	TRBJ2-1	.	CASSFNLAGDYNEQFF	TGTGCCAGCAGCTTTAACCTAGCGGGGGACTACAATGAGCAGTTCTTC
TRBV11-2	TRBD1	TRBJ2-1	.	CASSLFEGARNEQFF	TGTGCCAGCAGCTTATTCGAGGGGGCGAGGAATGAGCAGTTCTTC
TRBV7-3	.	TRBJ1-6	once	CASSPTRRTPLHF	TGTGCCAGCAGCCCCACACGGAGAACACCCCTCCACTTT
TRBV2	TRBD1	TRBJ1-2	.	CASSDSRSGQGVFGYTF	TGTGCCAGCAGTGATTCTAGATCGGGACAGGGTGTCTTTGGCTACACCTTC
TRBV7-3	.	TRBJ1-6	.	CASSLSSYNSPLHF	TGTGCCAGCAGCCTTAGCTCCTATAATTCACCCCTCCACTTT
TRBV4-1	TRBD2	TRBJ2-1	.	CASRPGLAGALSSYNEQFF	TGCGCCAGCAGACCTGGACTAGCGGGGGCCCTGAGCTCCTACAATGAGCAGTTCTTC
TRBV12-3/TRBV12-4	.	TRBJ1-2	.	CASSFREVGYTF	TGTGCCAGCAGTTTTCGGGAGGTCGGCTACACCTTC
TRBV18	TRBD1	TRBJ1-1	.	CASSQTFGGQGNTEAFF	TGTGCCAGCTCACAAACCTTCGGCGGACAGGGGAACACTGAAGCTTTCTTT
TRBV27	TRBD2	TRBJ2-5	.	CASSLIAGHQETQYF	TGTGCCAGCAGTTTAATAGCGGGACACCAAGAGACCCAGTACTTC
TRBV12-1	.	TRBJ1-1	.	CASSFDRGRNTEAFF	TGTGCCAGCAGCTTTGATCGGGGGAGGAACACTGAAGCTTTCTTT
TRBV5-6	.	TRBJ1-3	.	CASSLRGLSSSGNTIYF	TGTGCCAGCAGCCTAAGGGGACTCTCCAGCTCTGGAAACACCATATATTTT
TRBV6-6	.	TRBJ1-5	.	CASSYRQGPNQPQHF	TGTGCCAGCAGTTACCGGCAGGGTCCCAATCAGCCCCAGCATTTT
TRBV10-1	TRBD2	TRBJ2-1	.	CASSTAGGREQFF	TGCGCCAGCAGCACAGCGGGGGGGCGTGAGCAGTTCTTC
TRBV28	.	TRBJ1-3	.	CASSLGQGMVGNTIYF	TGTGCCAGCAGTTTAGGGCAGGGGATGGTAGGAAACACCATATATTTT
TRBV11-2	TRBD1	TRBJ1-1	.	CASSPGQGAPF	TGTGCCAGCAGCCCGGGACAGGGGGCTCCCTTT
TRBV10-3	TRBD2	TRBJ2-1	.	CAACASGGIDEQFF	TGTGCCGCATGCGCTAGCGGGGGGATCGATGAGCAGTTCTTC
TRBV4-1	.	TRBJ2-1	.	CASSQHPGTSNNEQFF	TGCGCCAGCAGCCAGCACCCCGGGACTTCAAACAATGAGCAGTTCTTC
TRBV19	.	TRBJ2-2	few	CASSIGGAGELFF	TGTGCCAGTAGTATTGGAGGGGCCGGGGAGCTGTTTTTT
TRBV27	.	TRBJ1-6	.	CASRGPSSASPLHF	TGTGCCAGCAGGGGGCCCTCCAGTGCGTCACCCCTCCACTTT
TRBV7-8	TRBD2	TRBJ2-3	.	CASSLNLAGGPRADTQYF	TGTGCCAGCAGCCTAAACCTAGCGGGGGGGCCACGCGCAGATACGCAGTATTTT
TRBV3-1/TRBV3-2	.	TRBJ2-3	.	CASGGTDTQYF	TGTGCCAGCGGGGGGACAGATACGCAGTATTTT
TRBV12-3/TRBV12-4	.	TRBJ1-4	.	CASSFEREEKLFF	TGTGCCAGCAGTTTTGAACGGGAAGAAAAACTGTTTTTT
TRBV28	TRBD1	TRBJ1-5	.	CASSSTTGGNQPQHF	TGTGCCAGCAGTTCCACGACAGGGGGCAATCAGCCCCAGCATTTT
TRBV6-1	TRBD1	TRBJ2-7	.	CASSEARGQGPEQYF	TGTGCCAGCAGTGAAGCGCGGGGACAGGGTCCCGAGCAGTACTTC